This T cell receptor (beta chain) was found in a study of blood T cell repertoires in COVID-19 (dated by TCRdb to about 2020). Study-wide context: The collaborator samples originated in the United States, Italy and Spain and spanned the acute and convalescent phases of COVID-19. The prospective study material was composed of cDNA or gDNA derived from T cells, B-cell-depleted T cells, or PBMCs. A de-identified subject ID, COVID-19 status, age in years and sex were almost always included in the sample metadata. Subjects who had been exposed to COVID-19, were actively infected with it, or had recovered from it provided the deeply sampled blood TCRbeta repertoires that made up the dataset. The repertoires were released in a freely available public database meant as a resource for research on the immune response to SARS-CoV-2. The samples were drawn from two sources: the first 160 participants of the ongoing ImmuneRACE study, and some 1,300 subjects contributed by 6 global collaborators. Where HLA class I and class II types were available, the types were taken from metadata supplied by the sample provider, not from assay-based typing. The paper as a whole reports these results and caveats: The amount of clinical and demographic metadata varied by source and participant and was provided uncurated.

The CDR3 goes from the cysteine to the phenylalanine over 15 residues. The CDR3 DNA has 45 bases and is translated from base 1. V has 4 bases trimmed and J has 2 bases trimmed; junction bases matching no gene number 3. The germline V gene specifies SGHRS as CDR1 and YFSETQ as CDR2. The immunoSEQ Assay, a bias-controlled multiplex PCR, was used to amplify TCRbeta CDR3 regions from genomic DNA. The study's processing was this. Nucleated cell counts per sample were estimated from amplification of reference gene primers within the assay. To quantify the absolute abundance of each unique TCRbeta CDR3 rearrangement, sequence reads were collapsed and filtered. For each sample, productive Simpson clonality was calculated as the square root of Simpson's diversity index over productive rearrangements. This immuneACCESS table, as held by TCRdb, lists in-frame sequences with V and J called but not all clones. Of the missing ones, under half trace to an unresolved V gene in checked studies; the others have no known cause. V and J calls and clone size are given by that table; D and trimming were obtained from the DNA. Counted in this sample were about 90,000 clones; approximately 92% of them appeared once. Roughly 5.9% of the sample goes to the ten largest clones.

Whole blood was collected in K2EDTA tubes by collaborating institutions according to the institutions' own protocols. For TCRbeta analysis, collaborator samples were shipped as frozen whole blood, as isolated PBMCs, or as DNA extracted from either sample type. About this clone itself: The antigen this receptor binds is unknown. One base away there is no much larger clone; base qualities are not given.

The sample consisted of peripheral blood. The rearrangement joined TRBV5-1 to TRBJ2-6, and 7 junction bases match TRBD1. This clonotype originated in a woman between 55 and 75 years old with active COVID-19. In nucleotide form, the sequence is TGCGCCAGCAGCGTCCAGGGGGCTGGGGCCAACGTCCTGACTTTC. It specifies CASSVQGAGANVLTF.